The 20 T cell receptor beta chains presented below share a single source sample, sequenced in a study of identical twins. One entry per CDR3 protein, called by TCRdb with MiXCR from the 5' RACE reads. The sample carries just over 500,000 distinct CDR3 sequences, 22% recorded once. The same sample was also studied in work on T cells expressing NK-cell markers.

The specimen was CD4+ T cells sorted from blood. These TCRs come from a woman between 18 and 29 years old in good health.

The chain is built from TRBV2 and TRBJ2-1; weak D call: TRBD1 (5 bases). CDR1 and CDR2 from the germline V gene are SNHLY and FYNNEI. The germline V and J ends were trimmed by 6 bases and 7 bases, with 19 bases remaining between them. The CDR3 contains 15 residues. CDR3 in DNA: TGTGCCAGCAGCCTTGACAGATTCTCGTCGAATGAGCAGTTCTTC. Translation: CASSLDRFSSNEQFF.

The gene calls are TRBV5-1 and TRBJ1-4; tentatively, D is TRBD1 (5 bases). The length of the CDR3 is 17 residues. V dropped 0 bases and J dropped 7 bases, with 19 bases sitting between them. Looked up from germline, CDR1 is SGHRS and CDR2 is YFSETQ. The CDR3 here is CASSLDRGPTRGEKLFF. As DNA, the CDR3 is TGCGCCAGCAGCTTGGATAGGGGACCGACTCGAGGTGAAAAACTGTTTTTT.

The V call is TRBV15, the J call TRBJ2-7; 9 bases are shared with TRBD2. Germline assignment: CDR1 LNHNV and CDR2 YYDKDF (reference sequence). CDR3 length: 15 amino acids. The V and J ends lost 1 base and 2 bases, in that order; junction bases with no gene match: 3. The CDR3 bases are TGTGCCACCAGCAGAGGACTAGCGGAACCCTACGAGCAGTACTTC. Amino acids: CATSRGLAEPYEQYF.

This clonotype has ten or more counts. This chain links TRBV10-3 with TRBJ2-3; tentative D call: TRBD2 (6 bases). V lost 6 bases, J lost 6 bases, and 13 bases lay in between. This CDR3 has 13 amino acids. The germline gives CDR1 ENHRY, CDR2 SYGVKD. In DNA, the CDR3 is TGTGCCATCAGAGGCCGGGAGACGGATACGCAGTATTTT. This codes for CAIRGRETDTQYF.

This clonotype was counted a few times. The chain has TRBV7-9 and TRBJ2-3; 9 bases are a match to TRBD2. After removal of 7 bases from V and 2 bases from J, the junction contained 10 bases not matched to a gene. Germline CDR1 reads SEHNR; CDR2 reads FQNEAQ (reference sequence). This CDR3 has 16 amino acids. CDR3 nucleotides: TGTGCCAGCACCCCAGGCGCTAGCGGGATCACAGATACGCAGTATTTT. It specifies CASTPGASGITDTQYF.

Many counts were recorded for this clonotype. V is TRBV27 and J is TRBJ1-2; D uncertain. This CDR3 has 14 residues. V was pared by 6 bases and J by 4 bases, with 15 bases between. Germline CDR1 MNHEY, CDR2 SMNVEV (reference sequence). The CDR3 sequence is CASRPGWFVYGYTF. The CDR3 nucleotides are TGTGCCAGCAGGCCAGGTTGGTTCGTCTATGGCTACACCTTC.

This clonotype was found a few times. The chain is built from TRBV20-1 and TRBJ1-2; 8 nucleotides align to TRBD1. V was pared by 3 bases and J by 4 bases, with 7 bases of the junction left unmatched. This CDR3 region has 14 residues. Germline V gene lookup returns CDR1 DFQATT and CDR2 SNEGSKA (reference sequence). In DNA, the CDR3 is TGCAGTGCTAGCCTTACAGGGGGGAGCTATGGCTACACCTTC. Translated, it gives CSASLTGGSYGYTF.

This clonotype was detected a few times. The gene calls are TRBV6-1 and TRBJ1-1; possible D gene TRBD1, 6 bases. This CDR3 is 15 amino acids long. From germline, CDR1 is MNHNS and CDR2 SASEGT. With 8 bases removed from V and 6 bases from J, the gap between germline ends came to 22 bases. The CDR3, as DNA: TGTGCCAGCTCTCCCCCTGGCAGGGGCATCGCTGAAGCTTTCTTT. Its translation: CASSPPGRGIAEAFF.

This chain links TRBV5-1 with TRBJ1-6, with 8 nucleotides matching TRBD1. This CDR3 has 15 residues. Germline CDR1 SGHRS, CDR2 YFSETQ. J lost 8 bases, V lost 4 bases, and 8 bases had no gene match. CDR3 coding DNA: TGCGCCAGCAGCCGAGGACAGGGTTTGGATTCACCCCTCCACTTT. Its protein product is CASSRGQGLDSPLHF.

This chain uses TRBV20-1 with TRBJ2-3, with D perhaps matching TRBD1 (5 bases). V shed 3 bases and J shed 7 bases, with 11 bases lying between them. The CDR3 loop spans 12 amino acids. CDR1 is DFQATT, CDR2 SNEGSKA, per germline (reference sequence). The CDR3 loop reads CSASNQGNTQYF. CDR3 DNA: TGCAGTGCTAGTAACCAGGGAAATACGCAGTATTTT.

There are a few counts of this clonotype. This chain joins TRBV9 and TRBJ1-1, with no clear D. The germline V gene has CDR1 SGDLS and CDR2 YYNGEE. The CDR3 totals 15 residues. Deletions cut 0 bases from V and 7 bases from J, with 16 bases between. The DNA of the CDR3 is TGTGCCAGCAGCGTAGGTCCGGGCTTAAGCGGTGAAGCTTTCTTT. Its protein product is CASSVGPGLSGEAFF.

CDR3 sequence: CAYTRGGRAYNEQFF. Here the CDR3 DNA reads TGTGCTTATACCCGAGGGGGGAGGGCTTACAATGAGCAGTTCTTC. The chain recombines TRBV5-6 with TRBJ2-1; D perhaps matches TRBD2 (7 bases). Germline V gives CDR1 SGHDT, CDR2 YYEEEE. The CDR3 runs to 15 residues.

This sequence joins TRBV14 and TRBJ1-6, with D possibly matching TRBD1 (5 bases). CDR1 is SGHDN and CDR2 is FVKESK in the germline V gene. This CDR3 is built from 14 residues. V was trimmed by 3 bases and J by 6 bases, leaving 9 bases between them. The CDR3 DNA follows: TGTGCCAGCAGCCAGGACACTAGTAATTCACCCCTCCACTTT. Translation gives CASSQDTSNSPLHF.

This clonotype was recorded a few times. The chain links TRBV9 to TRBJ1-6, with TRBD1 as a possible D gene (5 bases). Germline CDR1 SGDLS, CDR2 YYNGEE. The CDR3 is made up of 15 amino acids. Trimming stripped 4 bases from V and 8 bases from J, with 16 bases between. CDR3 amino acids: CASSFGGTDYSPLHF. For the CDR3, the DNA is TGTGCCAGCAGCTTCGGGGGGACTGATTATTCACCCCTCCACTTT.

The genes are TRBV6-1 and TRBJ2-3; 7 bases map to TRBD2. Germline V lookup: CDR1 MNHNS, CDR2 SASEGT. The V gene end was trimmed by 7 bases and the J gene end by 5 bases; junction bases not matched to a gene: 9. The length of the CDR3 is 14 residues. The CDR3 sequence is CASIPGGRGDTQYF. In nucleotides, the CDR3 is TGTGCCAGCATACCAGGAGGGAGGGGAGATACGCAGTATTTT.

This clonotype was recorded at least ten times. This chain connects TRBV12-3 or TRBV12-4 to TRBJ1-1, with 7 bases fitting TRBD1. V shed 3 bases and J 4 bases; nucleotides not matched to a gene: 5. The CDR3 has 14 amino acids. As DNA, the CDR3 is TGTGCCAGCAGTTTGGGACAGCTCCGCACTGAAGCTTTCTTT. Encoded protein: CASSLGQLRTEAFF.

The CDR3 region is CASSRAQGAGTDTQYF. CDR3 nucleotides: TGTGCCAGCAGCCGAGCCCAGGGGGCTGGTACAGATACGCAGTATTTT. The chain uses TRBV4-2 and TRBJ2-3; 8 bases line up with TRBD1. Germline V lookup: CDR1 LGHNA, CDR2 YNFKEQ. The CDR3 is 16 amino acids. V lost 4 bases and J lost 3; bases outside the gene matches: 9.

This clonotype was observed at least ten times. The chain is built from TRBV5-6 and TRBJ2-7; possible D gene TRBD1, 6 bases. CDR1 is SGHDT, CDR2 YYEEEE, per germline. This CDR3 comprises 15 residues. V shed 4 bases and J shed 3 bases, with 17 bases lying between them. The CDR3 loop reads CASSLTGIRDYEQYF. In DNA form, the CDR3 reads TGTGCCAGCAGCCTGACAGGAATACGGGACTACGAGCAGTACTTC.

This clonotype turned up a few times. This chain connects TRBV4-3 to TRBJ1-1; D unresolved. CDR3 length equals 12 residues. The V gene's germline CDR1 is LGHNA and CDR2 YSLEER. Deletions cut 2 bases from V and 4 bases from J, with 5 bases between. The CDR3, as DNA: TGCGCCAGCAGCCAATCGGCCACTGAAGCTTTCTTT. This encodes CASSQSATEAFF.

This clonotype was recorded a few times. The genes are TRBV6-6 and TRBJ1-4; the D is unclear. This CDR3 region has 12 residues. Trimming removed 2 bases at V and 8 bases at J, with 6 bases between. Germline loops: CDR1 MNHNY, CDR2 SVGAGI (reference sequence). This CDR3 reads CASSYEREKLFF. Written as DNA, the CDR3 is TGTGCCAGCAGTTACGAAAGAGAAAAACTGTTTTTT.